This TCR beta chain is from a study of regulatory T cells in long-lasting Graves disease. Trimming took 6 bases from V and 5 from J, leaving 14 bases between them. Germline CDR1 and CDR2: SGHRS and YFSETQ. CDR3 length equals 13 residues. Sample time point: newly diagnosed GD, antithyroid drugs for less than 3 months. PBMCs were the source of the RNA used for TCR sequencing. It was American Thyroid Association guidelines that determined Graves' disease diagnosis. Construction of TCR beta libraries relied on iRepertoire HTBI primers and on Arm-PCR targeting CDR3 regions. TCRdb reanalysed the multiplex PCR reads using MiXCR and keeps one entry per CDR3 protein. This sample carries a few hundred thousand distinct CDR3 sequences, approximately 16% of them seen once, and the ten largest clones take roughly 29%. In addition, the sample was reused for a study of T cells in Graves' hyperthyroidism and ophthalmopathy. According to that study: The primer set for the first-round RT-PCR of the TCR CDR3 was HTBI.

The TCR comes from a man in his forties with Graves disease. The chain has TRBV5-1 and TRBJ1-2, with a possible D match to TRBD1 (6 bases). Specimen: peripheral blood mononuclear cells (PBMCs), collected at new diagnosis, from a patient treated with antithyroid drugs. The CDR3 nucleotides are TGCGCCAGCAAGATCGGGGGCGGTTATGGCTACACCTTC. Its protein is CASKIGGGYGYTF.